A single sample gave rise to the 30 T cell receptor beta chains below, sequenced in a study of a mutant IDH1 vaccine in newly diagnosed glioma. Time point indicated: baseline, week 1 (first vaccination visit). Treatment given: pre-vaccination baseline after standard-of-care therapy. This table comes from immunoSEQ multiplex PCR, and its TCRdb copy is limited to in-frame clones, with some not included. The table records about 70,000 clones, around 82% of them present only once. The specimen was peripheral blood mononuclear cells (PBMCs), collected from a glioma patient treated with radiotherapy, temozolomide or both. These receptors came from a woman between 18 and 30 years old with glioma. Some clones in this sample may be carry-over from other donors' samples.

The CDR3 region is CASSPQGLSFF. The CDR3 DNA reads as TGTGCCAGCAGCCCACAGGGTCTGTCTTTCTTT. The V gene is TRBV5-8, the J gene TRBJ1-1, with D possibly being TRBD1 (6 bases). Germline V gene sequence: CDR1 SGHTS, CDR2 YDEGEE. V dropped 4 bases and J dropped 12 bases, with 13 bases sitting between them. The CDR3 runs to 11 residues.

This chain uses TRBV5-4 with TRBJ1-1; 8 bases fit TRBD1. With 3 bases clipped from V and 8 bases from J, the junction kept 3 bases outside the gene matches. The CDR3 has 12 residues. The germline V gene has CDR1 SGHNT and CDR2 YYREEE (reference sequence). Here the CDR3 reads CASSSQGAEAFF. The CDR3 nucleotides read TGTGCCAGCAGCTCGCAGGGGGCGGAAGCTTTCTTT.

This clone showed up just a few times. This chain joins TRBV2 and TRBJ2-3, with 10 bases fitting TRBD1. The CDR3 runs to 14 residues. Germline values: CDR1 SNHLY, CDR2 FYNNEI. With 9 bases clipped from V and 4 bases from J, the junction kept 7 bases outside the gene matches. CDR3 in amino acids: CARPGTGDPDTQYF. The CDR3 DNA sequence: TGTGCCAGACCCGGGACAGGGGACCCAGATACGCAGTATTTT.

The chain is built from TRBV11-1 and TRBJ2-7; tentatively, D is TRBD2 (5 bases). Trimming cost V 2 bases and J 7 bases, with 9 bases left between them. The CDR3 length is 12 residues. CDR1 is SGHAT and CDR2 is FQDESV in the germline V gene (reference sequence). CDR3 sequence reads: CASSLTGSEQYF. CDR3 nucleotides: TGTGCCAGCAGCTTAACTGGGAGTGAGCAGTACTTC. The complete variable domain, with remaining parts taken from reference TRBV11-1 and TRBJ2-7, reads EAEVAQSPRYKITEKSQAVAFWCDPISGHATLYWYRQILGQGPELLVQFQDESVVDDSQLPKDRFSAERLKGVDSTLKIQPAELGDSAMYLCASSLTGSEQYFGPGTRLTVT.

V and J are TRBV7-3 and TRBJ2-1, with 9 nucleotides matching TRBD1. J gave up 8 bases and V 6 bases, and 17 bases lay outside the gene matches. From germline, CDR1 is SGHTA and CDR2 FQGTGA. The CDR3 sequence is 17 residues long. In nucleotides, the CDR3 is TGTGCCAGCAGTCCGCGGGCTGGGACAGGGTCAACCCATGAGCAGTTCTTC. Translated, it gives CASSPRAGTGSTHEQFF.

The J gene is TRBJ1-1, the V gene TRBV6-4, with 8 bases aligning to TRBD1. The CDR3 consists of 14 residues. The germline gives CDR1 MRHNA, CDR2 SNTAGT. V was pared by 2 bases and J by 6 bases, with 5 bases of the junction left unmatched. CDR3 DNA sequence: TGTGCCAGCAGTGACGGACAGGGAACCTCTGAAGCTTTCTTT. Encoded protein: CASSDGQGTSEAFF.

This clone was seen only a few times. This chain joins TRBV5-6 and TRBJ2-1; a weak D match, TRBD1 (6 bases). The CDR3 length is 14 residues. CDR1 and CDR2 (germline): SGHDT, YYEEEE. V was clipped by 4 bases and J by 5 bases, with 13 bases between them. CDR3 residues: CASSGAGADNEQFF. In nucleotides, the CDR3 is TGTGCCAGCAGCGGGGCAGGGGCGGACAATGAGCAGTTCTTC.

The rearrangement links TRBV4-1 to TRBJ2-5, with D perhaps assigned TRBD1 or TRBD2 (7 bases each). V was clipped by 4 bases and J by 5 bases, with 20 bases between them. The germline V gene has CDR1 MGHRA and CDR2 YSYEKL. There are 16 residues in the CDR3. CDR3 in DNA: TGCGCCAGCAGCCCGTGGGGGGGAGGGGGCGATGAGACCCAGTACTTC. Translated: CASSPWGGGGDETQYF.

V is TRBV7-2 and J is TRBJ1-1; possible D gene TRBD1, 6 bases. The ends were cut back, 0 bases at V and 5 bases at J, with 10 bases in the middle. Germline assignment: CDR1 SGHTA and CDR2 FQGNSA. This CDR3 spans 14 amino acids. In nucleotides, the CDR3 is TGTGCCAGCAGCTTAGCCCAGGGGCGTACTGAAGCTTTCTTT. Amino acids: CASSLAQGRTEAFF.

V gene TRBV5-4 combines with J gene TRBJ2-1, with TRBD2 identical over 10 bases. V gave up 4 bases and J gave up 8 bases; unmatched junction bases: 3. This CDR3 spans 13 amino acids. The germline V gene encodes CDR1 SGHNT and CDR2 YYREEE (reference sequence). Here the CDR3 DNA reads TGTGCCAGCAGCGGGACTAGCGTCTATGAGCAGTTCTTC. Its translation: CASSGTSVYEQFF.

This chain uses TRBV11-3 with TRBJ1-1; D is ambiguous. The V gene lost 5 bases and the J gene lost 8 bases, with 15 bases spanning the gap. The CDR3 has 13 residues. CDR1 and CDR2 (germline): SGHNT, YENEEA. CDR3: CASSADVHREAFF. In DNA form, the CDR3 reads TGTGCCAGCAGCGCAGACGTCCATCGGGAAGCTTTCTTT.

This chain uses TRBV7-6 with TRBJ2-7; D perhaps matches TRBD2 (5 bases). There are 14 residues in the CDR3. V was pared by 3 bases and J by 2 bases, with 11 bases between. The V gene's germline CDR1 is SGHVS and CDR2 FNYEAQ. The CDR3, as DNA: TGTGCCAGCAGCTTTAAGGACGGGGCCTACGAGCAGTACTTC. It translates to CASSFKDGAYEQYF.

The chain employs TRBV6-1 and TRBJ2-7, with 10 bases identical to TRBD2. V lost 6 bases and J lost 4; bases outside the gene matches: 9. The CDR3 length is 15 residues. Germline-derived CDR1 and CDR2 are MNHNS and SASEGT. The CDR3 DNA reads TGTGCCAGCAGGGACTTAGCGGGAGGATGGTACGAGCAGTACTTC. Protein product: CASRDLAGGWYEQYF.

The chain links TRBV4-2 to TRBJ2-3, with a tentative D call TRBD2 (7 bases). Germline-derived CDR1 and CDR2 are LGHNA and YNFKEQ. The length of the CDR3 is 15 residues. V was cut by 4 bases and J by 4 bases, with 15 bases left in between. The chain's CDR3 is CASSPRAGASDTQYF. The CDR3 DNA reads TGTGCCAGCAGCCCACGCGCGGGGGCGTCAGATACGCAGTATTTT.

CDR3 sequence: CASRPGGEKLFF. CDR3 nucleotide sequence: TGTGCCAGCAGACCAGGGGGGGAAAAACTGTTTTTT. The genes are TRBV28 and TRBJ1-4, with 7 bases identical to TRBD1. There are 12 residues in the CDR3. Per the germline V gene, CDR1 is MDHEN and CDR2 is SYDVKM. Unmatched junction bases numbered 3, after V lost 6 bases and J lost 8 bases.

The rearrangement joins TRBV7-2 to TRBJ2-1; D remains unclear. The CDR3 sequence is 13 residues long. The germline gives CDR1 SGHTA, CDR2 FQGNSA. V lost 3 bases and J lost 6, with 9 bases in between. CDR3 sequence (DNA): TGTGCCAGCAGCTTTGAACTCGGCAATGAGCAGTTCTTC. This encodes CASSFELGNEQFF.

This chain joins TRBV27 and TRBJ1-1; D gene ambiguous. Germline loops: CDR1 MNHEY, CDR2 SMNVEV (reference sequence). The CDR3 loop spans 14 amino acids. The ends were cut back, 5 bases at V and 3 bases at J, with 13 bases in the middle. Here the CDR3 DNA reads TGTGCCAGCAGTCCAACGGTAGGGTACACTGAAGCTTTCTTT. Translation: CASSPTVGYTEAFF.

This chain connects TRBV5-1 to TRBJ2-1, with D tentatively TRBD2 (6 bases). The CDR3 is made up of 14 amino acids. V lost 4 bases to trimming and J lost 5 bases, with 13 bases between them. CDR1 and CDR2 (germline): SGHRS, YFSETQ. The DNA for the CDR3 is TGCGCCAGCAGCAAGCCTAGCGTTGACAATGAGCAGTTCTTC. Its translation is CASSKPSVDNEQFF.

V usage is TRBV18 and J usage is TRBJ1-2; D perhaps matches TRBD1 (5 bases). Germline CDR1 KGHSH, CDR2 LQKENI. V was trimmed by 2 bases and J by 4 bases, leaving 17 bases between them. This CDR3 is built from 16 residues. CDR3 nucleotide sequence: TGTGCCAGCTCACCAGTAGGGTCCGACAGCCCCTATGGCTACACCTTC. Amino acid sequence: CASSPVGSDSPYGYTF.

The genes are TRBV12-5 and TRBJ2-7; D is ambiguous. The CDR3 loop spans 12 amino acids. Germline-derived CDR1 and CDR2 are LGHNT and FRNRAP. The V and J ends lost 2 bases and 6 bases respectively, with 8 bases between them. CDR3 sequence reads: CASGLPRSEQYF. The CDR3 DNA is TGTGCTAGTGGTTTGCCGCGTAGCGAGCAGTACTTC.

The rearrangement uses TRBV2 and TRBJ1-5; no definite D call. This CDR3 has 15 residues. Trimming took 4 bases from V and 0 from J, leaving 10 bases between them. CDR1 and CDR2 from the germline V gene are SNHLY and FYNNEI. CDR3 amino acids: CASSVGRDSNQPQHF. The CDR3 DNA reads TGTGCCAGCAGTGTAGGTAGGGATAGCAATCAGCCCCAGCATTTT. The full variable domain, rest sourced from reference TRBV2 and TRBJ1-5, is EPEVTQTPSHQVTQMGQEVILRCVPISNHLYFYWYRQILGQKVEFLVSFYNNEISEKSEIFDDQFSVERPDGSNFTLKIRSTKLEDSAMYFCASSVGRDSNQPQHFGDGTRLSIL.

With regard to this clone: Relative to the germline gene, one junction end is altered; a read error may explain this. This CDR3 reads CASSFSVVETQYF. CDR3 coding DNA: TGTGCTAGCAGCTTCAGCGTCGTCGAGACCCAGTACTTC. This rearrangement joins TRBV7-7 to TRBJ2-5, with D uncertain. Germline assignment: CDR1 SSHAT and CDR2 FNYEAQ (reference sequence). There are 13 residues in the CDR3.

This clone was seen only once. In DNA, the CDR3 is TGTGCCAGCAGCTTTGTAGGGTCCGATTATATCAACACTGAAGCTTTCTTT. The encoded protein is CASSFVGSDYINTEAFF. V usage is TRBV7-8 and J usage is TRBJ1-1; D gene ambiguous. The CDR3 loop spans 17 amino acids. The ends were cut back, 3 bases at V and 2 bases at J, with 19 bases in the middle. The germline CDR1 and CDR2 sequences are SGHVS and FQNEAQ. The variable domain in full, completed from reference TRBV7-8 and TRBJ1-1, reads GAGVSQSPRYKVAKRGQDVALRCDPISGHVSLFWYQQALGQGPEFLTYFQNEAQLDKSGLPSDRFFAERPEGSVSTLKIQRTQQEDSAVYLCASSFVGSDYINTEAFFGQGTRLTVV.

V gene TRBV5-4 combines with J gene TRBJ2-5; 13 bases align to TRBD2. Germline assignment: CDR1 SGHNT and CDR2 YYREEE (reference sequence). Trimming removed 4 bases from V and 6 bases from J; junction bases left unmatched: 12. The CDR3 has 17 residues. The DNA for the CDR3 is TGTGCCAGCAGCGAACCACGGACTAGCGGGAGTGCGAAGACCCAGTACTTC. The encoded protein is CASSEPRTSGSAKTQYF. Full variable domain (rest looked up from reference TRBV5-4 and TRBJ2-5): ETGVTQSPTHLIKTRGQQVTLRCSSQSGHNTVSWYQQALGQGPQFIFQYYREEENGRGNFPPRFSGLQFPNYSSELNVNALELDDSALYLCASSEPRTSGSAKTQYFGPGTRLLVL.

The rearrangement uses TRBV19 and TRBJ2-1; 7 nucleotides align to TRBD2. The CDR3 is 15 residues long. The germline CDR1 and CDR2 sequences are LNHDA and SQIVND (reference sequence). J was trimmed by 7 bases and V by 1 base; bases with no gene match: 7. The CDR3 sequence: CASSIAGGSRNEQFF. For the CDR3, the DNA is TGTGCCAGTAGTATAGCGGGCGGGAGTAGGAATGAGCAGTTCTTC.

This clone was detected once. V usage is TRBV7-2 and J usage is TRBJ1-4, with D possibly being TRBD1 (6 bases). V was cut by 1 base and J by 7 bases, with 16 bases left in between. This CDR3 is 16 amino acids long. Germline CDR1 and CDR2: SGHTA and FQGNSA. Here the CDR3 reads CASSLGLGGPSEKLFF. CDR3 nucleotides: TGTGCCAGCAGCTTAGGACTCGGGGGGCCGAGTGAAAAACTGTTTTTT.

In DNA, the CDR3 is TGTGCCAGCAGCTTAGAAGGGCACCGAAATCAGCCCCAGCATTTT. Amino acids: CASSLEGHRNQPQHF. The chain is built from TRBV7-8 and TRBJ1-5; D remains ambiguous. V lost 1 base and J 4 bases, leaving 11 bases between the germline ends. This CDR3 has 15 amino acids. Germline CDR1 reads SGHVS; CDR2 reads FQNEAQ.

This rearrangement joins TRBV18 to TRBJ1-1, with D maybe TRBD1 (6 bases). CDR1 and CDR2 (germline): KGHSH, LQKENI. The CDR3 is 16 residues long. Trimming left V 6 bases short and J 4 bases short, with 21 bases between. CDR3 DNA sequence: TGTGCCAGCTCCGTCGGTGCGGGGGGCGCGGGCACTGAAGCTTTCTTT. This sequence encodes CASSVGAGGAGTEAFF.

This clone occurred once. The genes are TRBV7-2 and TRBJ1-1; no clear D gene. CDR3 length: 12 amino acids. The germline gives CDR1 SGHTA, CDR2 FQGNSA. The V end was cut by 2 bases, the J end by 11 bases, with 12 bases between. Here the CDR3 reads CASSLQGPGAFF. Written as DNA, the CDR3 is TGTGCCAGCAGCTTACAAGGGCCGGGGGCTTTCTTT.

The V and J genes are TRBV5-4 and TRBJ1-4; D call uncertain. This CDR3 has 14 amino acids. Trimming removed 3 bases from V and 4 bases from J, with 10 bases in between. Germline V CDR1 and CDR2: SGHNT, YYREEE (reference sequence). CDR3: CASSSSGLNEKLFF. CDR3 sequence (DNA): TGTGCCAGCAGCTCAAGTGGCCTTAATGAAAAACTGTTTTTT. Full variable domain (outside the CDR3, taken from reference TRBV5-4 and TRBJ1-4): ETGVTQSPTHLIKTRGQQVTLRCSSQSGHNTVSWYQQALGQGPQFIFQYYREEENGRGNFPPRFSGLQFPNYSSELNVNALELDDSALYLCASSSSGLNEKLFFGSGTQLSVL.